One sample yielded the 27 T cell receptor beta chains listed below, sequenced in a study of neurological immune-mediated disorders. Each CDR3 protein is one row after TCRdb ran MiXCR on the 5' RACE reads. The sample has approximately 80,000 distinct CDR3 sequences; about 5% are singletons. Time point of the sample: longitudinal time-point 2. The sample taken for sequencing was PBMCs. The receptors come from a woman aged 55-69 years with multiple sclerosis.

There are many counts of this clonotype. The chain carries TRBV14 and TRBJ1-1, with D maybe TRBD1 (5 bases). Per germline, CDR1 SGHDN and CDR2 FVKESK. The CDR3 is made up of 14 amino acids. V shed 3 bases and J shed 3 bases, with 11 bases lying between them. The CDR3 nucleotides are TGTGCCAGCAGCCAGAAGTGGGGGTACACTGAAGCTTTCTTT. Protein sequence: CASSQKWGYTEAFF.

This clonotype was recorded at least ten times. This chain joins TRBV20-1 and TRBJ1-5; TRBD1 might be the D (5 bases). The germline gives CDR1 DFQATT, CDR2 SNEGSKA (reference sequence). The CDR3 consists of 14 residues. The V gene lost 3 bases and the J gene lost 3 bases, with 12 bases spanning the gap. As DNA, the CDR3 is TGCAGTGCTAGTCGAGGGGACGACAATCAGCCCCAGCATTTT. This sequence encodes CSASRGDDNQPQHF.

In this sample, this clonotype turned up many times. V is TRBV12-3 or TRBV12-4 and J is TRBJ2-5; no reliable D call. Trimming cost V 4 bases and J 2 bases, with 11 bases left between them. This CDR3 comprises 14 residues. CDR3 region: CASSWLTTQETQYF. The CDR3 DNA reads as TGTGCCAGCAGTTGGTTGACAACTCAAGAGACCCAGTACTTC.

This clonotype was recorded many times. The chain is built from TRBV5-1 and TRBJ1-1; 9 bases fit TRBD1. Germline CDR1 and CDR2: SGHRS and YFSETQ. J gave up 5 bases and V 4 bases, and 6 bases lay outside the gene matches. There are 14 residues in the CDR3. The CDR3, as DNA: TGCGCCAGCAGCCTCGGACAGGGGTGGACTGAAGCTTTCTTT. Amino acid sequence: CASSLGQGWTEAFF.

This clonotype has at least ten counts. The chain carries TRBV20-1 and TRBJ1-3; TRBD1 matches at 7 bases. Trimming cost V 4 bases and J 1 base; bases outside gene matches: 10. There are 16 residues in the CDR3. The germline V gene has CDR1 DFQATT and CDR2 SNEGSKA (reference sequence). CDR3 in amino acids: CSAIPDPTGSGNTIYF. The CDR3 DNA reads TGCAGTGCTATCCCGGACCCGACAGGGTCTGGAAACACCATATATTTT.

This clonotype was seen at least ten times. The chain is built from TRBV15 and TRBJ1-2; D is uncertain. Germline V gene lookup returns CDR1 LNHNV and CDR2 YYDKDF (reference sequence). Trimming cost V 3 bases and J 8 bases, with 16 bases left between them. The CDR3 covers 14 residues. DNA of the CDR3: TGTGCCACCAGCAGGTCCCAGGATCGCGTAGGCTACACCTTC. Amino acids: CATSRSQDRVGYTF.

This rearrangement joins TRBV27 to TRBJ2-1, with 7 positions matching TRBD2. The germline CDR1 and CDR2 sequences are MNHEY and SMNVEV (reference sequence). V was clipped by 2 bases and J by 1 base; unmatched bases: 5. The CDR3 is 16 amino acids. CDR3 nucleotides: TGTGCCAGCAGTTTAGGGCGGGGGTGGTCCTACAATGAGCAGTTCTTC. It yields the protein CASSLGRGWSYNEQFF.

This clonotype was detected ten times or more. The chain couples TRBV20-1 to TRBJ1-5, with 8 bases that match TRBD1. Germline CDR1 DFQATT, CDR2 SNEGSKA (reference sequence). The CDR3 runs to 14 residues. Trimming at V came to 6 bases and at J to 6 bases, leaving 10 bases not matched to a gene. The CDR3 is CSAVTGDFGQPQHF. DNA of the CDR3: TGCAGTGCAGTGACAGGGGATTTTGGTCAGCCCCAGCATTTT.

This clonotype appeared many times. The gene calls are TRBV5-1 and TRBJ2-3, with 9 bases fitting TRBD1. From germline, CDR1 is SGHRS and CDR2 YFSETQ. The CDR3 totals 16 residues. V shed 0 bases, J shed 3 bases, and the junction held 5 bases outside the gene matches. This chain's CDR3 is CASSLGGTGKTDTQYF. The CDR3 nucleotides read TGCGCCAGCAGCTTGGGGGGGACAGGGAAGACAGATACGCAGTATTTT. Looking up the rest from reference TRBV5-1 and TRBJ2-3 gives the full variable domain: KAGVTQTPRYLIKTRGQQVTLSCSPISGHRSVSWYQQTPGQGLQFLFEYFSETQRNKGNFPGRFSGRQFSNSRSEMNVSTLELGDSALYLCASSLGGTGKTDTQYFGPGTRLTVL.

This clonotype occurred many times. The gene calls are TRBV5-1 and TRBJ2-1, with D perhaps TRBD1 (5 bases). CDR3 size: 16 residues. Germline CDR1 reads SGHRS; CDR2 reads YFSETQ. Trimming cost V 0 bases and J 4 bases, with 14 bases left between them. In nucleotides, the CDR3 is TGCGCCAGCAGCTTGGATGGGCAGGGCCCTTACAATGAGCAGTTCTTC. Translated, it gives CASSLDGQGPYNEQFF. Filled out from reference TRBV5-1 and TRBJ2-1, the complete variable domain reads KAGVTQTPRYLIKTRGQQVTLSCSPISGHRSVSWYQQTPGQGLQFLFEYFSETQRNKGNFPGRFSGRQFSNSRSEMNVSTLELGDSALYLCASSLDGQGPYNEQFFGPGTRLTVL.

This clonotype was detected ten times or more. V gene TRBV20-1 combines with J gene TRBJ2-3, with D tentatively TRBD1 or TRBD2 (6 bases each). The CDR3 is made up of 16 amino acids. The V gene's germline CDR1 is DFQATT and CDR2 SNEGSKA (reference sequence). The CDR3 region is CSSVASRGGRTDTQYF. CDR3 nucleotides: TGCAGCTCCGTCGCCTCACGTGGGGGGCGCACAGATACGCAGTATTTT.

In this sample, this clonotype turned up many times. The genes are TRBV4-2 and TRBJ2-1, with D uncertain. This CDR3 contains 11 residues. V lost 1 base to trimming and J lost 8 bases, with 3 bases between them. Germline values: CDR1 LGHNA, CDR2 YNFKEQ. The CDR3 here is CASSQGDEQFF. The CDR3 nucleotides are TGTGCCAGCAGCCAAGGCGATGAGCAGTTCTTC.

The rearrangement uses TRBV10-3 and TRBJ1-5; TRBD1 agrees at 7 bases. The V gene's germline CDR1 is ENHRY and CDR2 SYGVKD. CDR3 length: 14 amino acids. The J segment lost 4 bases and the V segment lost 5 bases, leaving 5 bases of the junction unmatched. The CDR3 nucleotides read TGTGCCATCAGTAGCCAGACAGGGAATCAGCCCCAGCATTTT. Its protein is CAISSQTGNQPQHF.

This clonotype was recorded many times. The chain is built from TRBV7-9 and TRBJ1-5; 10 bases agree with TRBD1. Germline V gene lookup returns CDR1 SEHNR and CDR2 FQNEAQ (reference sequence). CDR3 length: 16 residues. Trimming took 5 bases from V and 3 from J; bases not matched to a gene: 7. The CDR3 DNA follows: TGTGCCAGCAGCCCCGGGACAGGGGTTAACAATCAGCCCCAGCATTTT. This codes for CASSPGTGVNNQPQHF. The variable domain in full, completed from reference TRBV7-9 and TRBJ1-5, reads DTGVSQNPRHKITKRGQNVTFRCDPISEHNRLYWYRQTLGQGPEFLTYFQNEAQLEKSRLLSDRFSAERPKGSFSTLEIQRTEQGDSAMYLCASSPGTGVNNQPQHFGDGTRLSIL.

This clonotype was seen at least ten times. The J gene is TRBJ1-6, the V gene TRBV12-3 or TRBV12-4; possible D gene TRBD1, 5 bases. V was clipped by 0 bases and J by 7 bases, with 10 bases between them. The CDR3 sequence is 15 residues long. CDR3 in DNA: TGTGCCAGCAGTTTAGCAGGGCAGGGAAATTCACCCCTCCACTTT. Its protein is CASSLAGQGNSPLHF.

This clonotype was observed many times. The rearrangement uses TRBV20-1 and TRBJ2-7; TRBD1 matches 7 bases. Germline CDR1 reads DFQATT; CDR2 reads SNEGSKA (reference sequence). V dropped 2 bases and J dropped 2; count of bases not matched to a gene: 6. The CDR3 covers 14 residues. CDR3 DNA: TGCAGTGCTAGAAGACAGGGTGTCACCTACGAGCAGTACTTC. Protein sequence: CSARRQGVTYEQYF.

This clonotype was found many times. The V gene is TRBV20-1, the J gene TRBJ2-2; 16 bases map to TRBD2. The CDR3 is 16 residues long. The junction had 3 bases not matched to a gene; V was cut back by 2 bases and J by 6 bases. The germline V gene encodes CDR1 DFQATT and CDR2 SNEGSKA (reference sequence). CDR3 residues: CSARTGLAGGAGELFF. Here the CDR3 DNA reads TGCAGTGCTAGAACGGGACTAGCGGGGGGGGCCGGGGAGCTGTTTTTT.

This clonotype was seen repeatedly, ten times or more. The V call is TRBV6-2 or TRBV6-3, the J call TRBJ1-5, with 9 positions matching TRBD1. V shed 2 bases, J shed 6 bases, and the junction held 8 bases outside the gene matches. This CDR3 region has 16 residues. Germline V gene lookup returns CDR1 MNHEY and CDR2 SVGEGT. The CDR3 is CASSYQPGQGFQPQHF. The CDR3 nucleotides are TGTGCCAGCAGTTACCAACCGGGACAGGGTTTTCAGCCCCAGCATTTT.

In its sample, this clonotype was seen many times. The chain combines TRBV12-3 or TRBV12-4 with TRBJ2-4; no firm D call. The V end was cut by 6 bases, the J end by 2 bases, with 17 bases between. The CDR3 is made up of 16 amino acids. The CDR3 bases are TGTGCCAGCAGCCAGGCAGCACCTAGGACCAAAAACATTCAGTACTTC. Translated, it gives CASSQAAPRTKNIQYF.

This clonotype was detected ten times or more. The chain is built from TRBV5-1 and TRBJ1-3; D gene unclear. In germline, CDR1 is SGHRS, CDR2 YFSETQ. The CDR3 contains 15 residues. V was trimmed by 0 bases and J by 0 bases, leaving 7 bases between them. The CDR3 here is CASSLGSSSGNTIYF. CDR3 nucleotides: TGCGCCAGCAGCTTGGGGAGCAGCTCTGGAAACACCATATATTTT. Full variable domain (outside the CDR3, taken from reference TRBV5-1 and TRBJ1-3): KAGVTQTPRYLIKTRGQQVTLSCSPISGHRSVSWYQQTPGQGLQFLFEYFSETQRNKGNFPGRFSGRQFSNSRSEMNVSTLELGDSALYLCASSLGSSSGNTIYFGEGSWLTVV.

As for this clonotype: The junction and the germline gene differ at one end; a read error may be behind it. The chain employs TRBV27 and TRBJ2-5; possible D gene TRBD2, 6 bases. This CDR3 spans 13 amino acids. Germline loops: CDR1 MNHEY, CDR2 SMNVEV (reference sequence). This CDR3 is CASSHYAGKTRYF. The CDR3 DNA reads TGTGCCAGCAGCCACTACGCGGGGAAGACCCGGTACTTC.

This clonotype was picked up many times. The V and J genes are TRBV20-1 and TRBJ2-5; D is undetermined. The V gene's germline CDR1 is DFQATT and CDR2 SNEGSKA (reference sequence). Trimming took off 2 bases at V and 1 base at J, with 8 bases between the two ends. The CDR3 runs to 13 residues. For the CDR3, the DNA is TGCAGTGCTAGACTCGGACGCCAAGAGACCCAGTACTTC. Translating it yields CSARLGRQETQYF.

This clonotype came up many times. The rearrangement joins TRBV5-1 to TRBJ2-6; D remains unclear. V lost 5 bases and J 0 bases, leaving 9 bases between the germline ends. The CDR3 loop spans 15 amino acids. Germline V gene lookup returns CDR1 SGHRS and CDR2 YFSETQ. CDR3 bases: TGCGCCAGCAGTCCCCGGACCTCTGGGGCCAACGTCCTGACTTTC. Protein sequence: CASSPRTSGANVLTF. Combining the CDR3 with reference TRBV5-1 and TRBJ2-6 gives the whole variable domain KAGVTQTPRYLIKTRGQQVTLSCSPISGHRSVSWYQQTPGQGLQFLFEYFSETQRNKGNFPGRFSGRQFSNSRSEMNVSTLELGDSALYLCASSPRTSGANVLTFGAGSRLTVL.

The chain uses TRBV12-5 and TRBJ1-4, with 8 bases that match TRBD1. With V trimmed by 1 base and J by 7 bases, 5 bases remained unmatched. CDR3 size: 15 residues. Per germline, CDR1 LGHNT and CDR2 FRNRAP. CDR3 DNA: TGTGCTAGTGGTTTGGGACAGGGGACTTCTGAAAAACTGTTTTTT. Protein sequence: CASGLGQGTSEKLFF.

This clonotype was seen repeatedly, ten times or more. Here the CDR3 DNA reads TGCAGTGCTAGAGATGAGGGAAACTATGGCTACACCTTC. This sequence encodes CSARDEGNYGYTF. J is TRBJ1-2 and V is TRBV20-1; D is unclear. With 0 bases removed from V and 2 bases from J, the gap between germline ends came to 7 bases. This CDR3 is built from 13 residues. In germline, CDR1 is DFQATT, CDR2 SNEGSKA (reference sequence).

In this sample, this clonotype turned up many times. This sequence joins TRBV12-3 or TRBV12-4 and TRBJ1-2, with TRBD1 matching over 7 bases. V was pared by 5 bases and J by 10 bases, with 7 bases of the junction left unmatched. There are 12 residues in the CDR3. The CDR3 spells CASSPDRRVYTF. In DNA form, the CDR3 reads TGTGCCAGCAGTCCGGACAGGAGAGTCTACACCTTC.

Worth noting for this clonotype: Just one base apart from a much larger clone, this may be a read error. The genes are TRBV20-1 and TRBJ2-7; the match to TRBD1 covers 11 bases. The CDR3 has 13 residues. Germline CDR1 DFQATT, CDR2 SNEGSKA (reference sequence). V shed 5 bases and J 5 bases; nucleotides not matched to a gene: 5. DNA for the CDR3: TGCAGTGCTGGGACAGGGGGGCGAAACGAGCAGTACTTC. Residues: CSAGTGGRNEQYF.